The clone carrying this T cell receptor beta chain was picked up one time. What it binds is unknown. The data originate from a study of lymphopenia after photon versus proton radiotherapy. Points from the study as a whole: Relative stability marked proton patients; photon patients lost diversity and naive cells.

This CDR3 is built from 13 residues. V was trimmed by 4 bases and J by 5 bases, leaving 10 bases between them. From germline, CDR1 is SGDLS and CDR2 YYNGEE. Clones were read by immunoSEQ multiplex PCR, and TCRdb kept only the in-frame ones, dropping some. The table has some 26,000 clones, around 82% seen once. This receptor was taken from a man aged 50-59 years with gastric cancer. This specimen consisted of peripheral blood, obtained from a patient treated with photon-based radiotherapy. The V gene is TRBV9, the J gene TRBJ2-1; D gene uncertain. The CDR3 spells CASSLDIDNEQFF. CDR3 nucleotides: TGTGCCAGCAGCTTAGACATAGACAATGAGCAGTTCTTC.